The entry below gives a single T cell receptor (beta chain) sequence along with its context. This record belongs to a study of blood T cells in healthy people across ages. With a J-beta primer mix and a sample-barcoded 5' primer, a second PCR ran 7 to 11 cycles. TCRdb analysed the 5' RACE reads with MiXCR anew, one entry per CDR3 protein. This repertoire shows 1.5 million to 2 million distinct CDR3 sequences, around 50% found once; its top ten account for less than 2.5%. The source is a woman in her 40s in good health. The specimen was blood.

The CDR3 DNA reads as TGCGCCAGCAGCTCGGGTAATACAGGGGCAGAGACCCAGTACTTC. It specifies CASSSGNTGAETQYF. This chain joins TRBV5-1 and TRBJ2-5; 7 positions agree with TRBD1. This CDR3 comprises 15 residues. V was clipped by 3 bases and J by 4 bases; unmatched bases: 9. Germline CDR1 and CDR2: SGHRS and YFSETQ.